The present TCR beta chain was sequenced within a study of T cells in Graves' hyperthyroidism and ophthalmopathy. Germline V gene sequence: CDR1 LNHNV, CDR2 YYDKDF (reference sequence). The length of the CDR3 is 14 residues. V lost 3 bases to trimming and J lost 7 bases; unmatched junction nucleotides: 0. Template material for amplifying TCR beta CDR3 regions consisted of RNA transcripts. During a first-round RT-PCR of the TCR CDR3, the HTBI primer set was used. TCRdb reprocessed the multiplex PCR reads via MiXCR and lists one record per CDR3 protein. The sample contains around 720,000 distinct CDR3 sequences, 35% of which appear only once.

The receptor's source is a woman aged 40 to 50 with Graves' hyperthyroidism. What was sequenced was blood. J is TRBJ2-1 and V is TRBV15; 13 bases fit TRBD2. In DNA, the CDR3 is TGTGCCACCAGCAGGGGACTAGCGGGGAATGAGCAGTTCTTC. Its translation is CATSRGLAGNEQFF.